This T cell receptor (beta chain) emerged from a study of molecular identifiers for immune sequencing clone quantification. TCRdb recomputed calls from the PCR reads with MiXCR, one row per CDR3 protein. The sample lists hundreds of thousands of distinct CDR3 sequences; 25% were seen once. The V gene lost 8 bases and the J gene lost 0 bases, with 10 bases spanning the gap. Per germline, CDR1 MNHEY and CDR2 SVGEGT. The CDR3 runs to 13 residues. The sequenced sample consisted of naive CD8+ T cells from blood, with Jurkat cell RNA spiked in. Noted subset: FACS-sorted CD8+CD4-CCR7+CD45RA+ naive T cells. The chain recombines TRBV6-2 or TRBV6-3 with TRBJ2-5; no clear D. This clonotype was obtained from a human donor in good health. Some libraries in this study had Jurkat cell RNA spiked in. DNA of the CDR3: TGTGCCAGCGCCGACCCAGACCAAGAGACCCAGTACTTC. Protein: CASADPDQETQYF.